This T cell receptor beta chain was obtained from a study of T cell responses to AZD1222 COVID-19 vaccine. For this clone: Antigen specificity is unknown.

Generated by immunoSEQ multiplex PCR, the TCRdb table keeps only in-frame clones and is missing some. The profile shows 130,000 to 150,000 clones, under 95% of them singletons. With 3 bases removed from V and 7 bases from J, the gap between germline ends came to 12 bases. Germline CDR1 and CDR2: SEHNR and FQNEAQ (reference sequence). The CDR3 contains 14 residues. Broader study findings: Targeting of unmutated variant regions was reportedly seen in nearly half of spike-specific TCRs. The donors showed a predominance of white British ancestry and of females, with possible underestimation of clonal diversity. Spike was spanned by vaccine-associated CD4 TCRs, which were dominant at 160-218 and 743-854.

V is TRBV7-9 and J is TRBJ2-2, with a tentative D call TRBD1 (5 bases). The material was peripheral blood, obtained on day 0 of AZD1222 vaccination. This clonotype originated in an adult in good health. The CDR3 bases are TGTGCCAGCAGCTTCACAGGAGTTGGCGGGGAGCTGTTTTTT. Protein product: CASSFTGVGGELFF.